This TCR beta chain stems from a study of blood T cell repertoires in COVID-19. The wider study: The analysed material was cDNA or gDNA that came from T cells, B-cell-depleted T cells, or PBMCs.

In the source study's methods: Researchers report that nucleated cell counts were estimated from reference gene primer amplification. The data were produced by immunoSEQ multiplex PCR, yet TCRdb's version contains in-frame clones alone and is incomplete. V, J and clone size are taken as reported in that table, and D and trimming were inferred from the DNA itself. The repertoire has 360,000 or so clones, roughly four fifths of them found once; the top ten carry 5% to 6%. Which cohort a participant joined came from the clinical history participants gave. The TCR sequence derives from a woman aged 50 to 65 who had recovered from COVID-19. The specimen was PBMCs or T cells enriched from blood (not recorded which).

The CDR3 region is CASSNQQGIGQPQHF. Here the CDR3 DNA reads TGTGCCAGCAGCAACCAACAGGGGATCGGGCAGCCCCAGCATTTT. V gene TRBV9 combines with J gene TRBJ1-5, with 7 nucleotides matching TRBD1. This CDR3 contains 15 residues. Trimming removed 4 bases from V and 7 bases from J; junction bases left unmatched: 11. Germline-derived CDR1 and CDR2 are SGDLS and YYNGEE.